The 22 T cell receptor beta chains below all came from one sample that was sequenced in a study of T cells expressing NK-cell markers (TCRdb year 2020). Receptor amplification or capture employed 5' RACE. Sequencing took place on an Illumina HiSeq 2000. Following reprocessing of the reads by TCRdb, the data hold one row per CDR3 protein sequence and no DNA is available. The record for this sample contains about 460,000 distinct CDR3 sequences. The ten largest clones represent 1.4% of the sample. Sequenced input: blood T cells: a sorted CD56 or NKG2C T cell subset, CD4+ or CD8+ T cells, or bulk PBMC T cells (not recorded which). Receptors originate from a woman in her forties or fifties in good health. Donor details come from another sample of the same person, matched by shared clones.

The rearrangement joins TRBV20-1 to TRBJ2-1; the TRBD1 assignment by TCRdb is unverifiable without DNA. Germline V CDR1 and CDR2: DFQATT, SNEGSKA (reference sequence). This CDR3 has 13 amino acids. CDR3 sequence: CSASPTGKNEQFF.

This chain joins TRBV18 and TRBJ1-1; TCRdb designates TRBD1, a call that cannot be tested without DNA. CDR3 length: 14 residues. Germline V CDR1 and CDR2: KGHSH, LQKENI. CDR3 amino acids: CASSPLFGGTEAFF.

The CDR3 loop is CATSDAGLAGGQYEQFF. The chain links TRBV24-1 to TRBJ2-1; lacking DNA, the TRBD2 call made by TCRdb goes unchecked. The CDR3 runs to 17 residues. CDR1 is KGHDR and CDR2 is SFDVKD in the germline V gene.

The rearrangement uses TRBV29-1 and TRBJ2-3. Germline CDR1 reads SQVTM; CDR2 reads ANQGSEA. The CDR3 extends over 14 amino acids. CDR3 in amino acids: CSVDGATLVDTQYF.

The genes are TRBV6-1 and TRBJ2-1; TCRdb returns TRBD1, unconfirmable since there is no DNA. The CDR3 consists of 14 residues. Germline V lookup: CDR1 MNHNS, CDR2 SASEGT. This chain's CDR3 is CASSERTGDNEQFF.

This chain links TRBV6-2 or TRBV6-3 with TRBJ2-3. The CDR3 totals 15 residues. Germline CDR1 is MNHEY and CDR2 is SVGEGT. The CDR3 loop is CASMGMDVGTDTQYF.

The chain couples TRBV7-8 to TRBJ2-1; TCRdb indicates TRBD2, and absent DNA this call remains unverified. Germline values: CDR1 SGHVS, CDR2 FQNEAQ. The CDR3 runs 13 residues. The CDR3 here is CATAGTRGGEQFF. The variable domain in full, with the rest retrieved from reference TRBV7-8 and TRBJ2-1, is GAGVSQSPRYKVAKRGQDVALRCDPISGHVSLFWYQQALGQGPEFLTYFQNEAQLDKSGLPSDRFFAERPEGSVSTLKIQRTQQEDSAVYLCATAGTRGGEQFFGPGTRLTVL.

The chain has TRBV15 and TRBJ2-3; the TRBD2 assignment by TCRdb is unverifiable without DNA. The CDR3 is made up of 16 amino acids. Germline V gene sequence: CDR1 LNHNV, CDR2 YYDKDF (reference sequence). The CDR3 sequence is CATSRELAGVGDTQYF.

This sequence joins TRBV3-1 and TRBJ2-2; as DNA is missing, the TRBD1 call by TCRdb cannot be tested. The CDR3 consists of 15 residues. CDR1 and CDR2 from the germline V gene are LGHDT and YNNKEL (reference sequence). CDR3 loop: CASSEGRTNTGELFF.

The chain couples TRBV24-1 to TRBJ2-3; TCRdb proposes TRBD2, but this gene call is untestable without DNA. The CDR3 has 16 residues. Germline V CDR1 and CDR2: KGHDR, SFDVKD. CDR3 sequence reads: CATSPGLAASTDTQYF.

The chain carries TRBV30 and TRBJ1-2; TCRdb indicates TRBD1, and absent DNA this call remains unverified. This CDR3 has 12 residues. The germline V gene encodes CDR1 GTSNPN and CDR2 SVGIG (reference sequence). The CDR3 sequence: CAYDTGGDGYTF.

The V and J genes are TRBV7-8 and TRBJ1-5. The CDR3 loop spans 13 amino acids. Germline V gene data show CDR1 as SGHVS and CDR2 as FQNEAQ. CDR3 sequence: CAKTPYSNQPQHF.

The V and J genes are TRBV20-1 and TRBJ2-3; TCRdb's assignment of TRBD2 cannot be checked, as there is no DNA. The length of the CDR3 is 15 residues. Germline values: CDR1 DFQATT, CDR2 SNEGSKA (reference sequence). CDR3 region: CSASSGRVEEDTQYF.

The genes are TRBV6-6 and TRBJ2-1. CDR1 MNHNY and CDR2 SVGAGI come from the germline V gene (reference sequence). The length of the CDR3 is 15 residues. CDR3 loop: CASSYSWQLNNEQFF.

CDR3 amino acids: CASSPSLAGGLNEQFF. The chain recombines TRBV6-1 with TRBJ2-1; TCRdb outputs TRBD2, but without DNA this stays unchecked. Per the germline V gene, CDR1 is MNHNS and CDR2 is SASEGT. The CDR3 spans 16 residues.

The V call is TRBV25-1, the J call TRBJ2-1; TCRdb reports TRBD1, a call that lacks DNA to check it against. Germline-derived CDR1 and CDR2 are MGHDK and SYGVNS. There are 16 residues in the CDR3. The CDR3: CASSELWDTTYNEQFF.

V is TRBV12-3 or TRBV12-4 and J is TRBJ2-1; the D call of TRBD1 rests on TCRdb alone, since no DNA is present to check it. The CDR3 sequence is 17 residues long. CDR3: CASRTRDHEQGNNEQFF.

This chain uses TRBV12-3 or TRBV12-4 with TRBJ2-6. The CDR3 runs to 14 residues. The CDR3 sequence: CASRAIGGANVLTF.

The genes are TRBV12-3 or TRBV12-4 and TRBJ2-1; the D call from TCRdb, TRBD2, cannot be confirmed without DNA. The CDR3 totals 16 residues. The CDR3: CASSLAGLAAYNEQFF.

The rearrangement joins TRBV27 to TRBJ1-1. This CDR3 region has 12 residues. The V gene's germline CDR1 is MNHEY and CDR2 SMNVEV (reference sequence). The CDR3: CASRTSNTEAFF.

V gene TRBV11-2 combines with J gene TRBJ2-5. The CDR3 totals 14 residues. Germline V lookup: CDR1 SGHAT, CDR2 FQNNGV. CDR3 protein: CASSRVLPKETQYF.

The V gene is TRBV5-1, the J gene TRBJ2-1; TCRdb gives TRBD1 as the D gene, but with no DNA this cannot be confirmed. The CDR3 contains 15 residues. Germline V gene sequence: CDR1 SGHRS, CDR2 YFSETQ. The CDR3 loop reads CASSIAGDRVNEQFF. Variable domain in full (rest from reference TRBV5-1 and TRBJ2-1): KAGVTQTPRYLIKTRGQQVTLSCSPISGHRSVSWYQQTPGQGLQFLFEYFSETQRNKGNFPGRFSGRQFSNSRSEMNVSTLELGDSALYLCASSIAGDRVNEQFFGPGTRLTVL.